This entry describes one TCR beta chain. Germline V gene sequence: CDR1 LNHDA, CDR2 SQIVND (reference sequence). Trimming pared 2 bases from V and 4 bases from J, leaving 7 bases between. This CDR3 has 13 amino acids. The repertoire was sequenced with immunoSEQ multiplex PCR; TCRdb's copy has only in-frame clones and lacks some. Here the sample spans fewer than 150,000 clones, approximately 88% being singletons. The sample belongs to a study of T cell responses to AZD1222 COVID-19 vaccine. The rearrangement uses TRBV19 and TRBJ2-3; the D gene is possibly TRBD1 (5 bases). The origin of this receptor is an adult who received the AZD1222 COVID-19 vaccine. This specimen was peripheral blood, taken 28 days after the second AZD1222 dose. CDR3 residues: CASSIQGSDTQYF. As DNA, the CDR3 is TGTGCCAGTAGTATACAGGGTTCAGATACGCAGTATTTT.